These 25 T cell receptor beta chains came from one sample sequenced in a study of cytomegalovirus exposure and HLA in healthy donors. The PCR employed 60 Vbeta primers together with 13 Jbeta primers. This table comes from immunoSEQ multiplex PCR, and its TCRdb copy is limited to in-frame clones, with some not included. The repertoire consists of roughly 190,000 clones, with over 65% occurring once and the leading ten covering over 2.5%. Sequenced input: PBMCs. The receptors shown here come from a woman aged 50 to 60 in good health and CMV-seropositive.

This chain links TRBV28 with TRBJ2-5, with a weak D call TRBD2 (5 bases). CDR1 is MDHEN and CDR2 is SYDVKM in the germline V gene. Trimming left V 8 bases short and J 4 bases short, with 14 bases between. The CDR3 sequence is 13 residues long. The chain's CDR3 is CASGRLGRETQYF. The CDR3, as DNA: TGTGCCAGCGGACGACTGGGGAGAGAGACCCAGTACTTC.

The rearrangement joins TRBV4-3 to TRBJ2-5; 12 positions agree with TRBD2. Germline V CDR1 and CDR2: LGHNA, YSLEER. The CDR3 has 16 amino acids. Trimming removed 3 bases from V and 4 bases from J; junction bases left unmatched: 6. The CDR3 DNA reads as TGCGCCAGCAGCCAGGGGAGGACTAGCGGGGCAGAGACCCAGTACTTC. Amino acid sequence: CASSQGRTSGAETQYF.

This CDR3 reads CAWSPPLNYGYTF. Here the CDR3 DNA reads TGTGCCTGGAGTCCCCCCTTGAACTATGGCTACACCTTC. The rearrangement links TRBV30 to TRBJ1-2; D not certain. Germline assignment: CDR1 GTSNPN and CDR2 SVGIG (reference sequence). Trimming took 2 bases from V and 2 from J, leaving 9 bases between them. This CDR3 spans 13 amino acids.

The V gene is TRBV5-1, the J gene TRBJ2-3; TRBD1 might be the D (6 bases). This CDR3 comprises 16 residues. Trimming pared 2 bases from V and 3 bases from J, leaving 16 bases between. Looked up from germline, CDR1 is SGHRS and CDR2 is YFSETQ. CDR3 sequence reads: CASSFLGAGATDTQYF. The CDR3, as DNA: TGCGCCAGCAGCTTCCTTGGGGCAGGGGCAACAGATACGCAGTATTTT.

The chain joins TRBV19 to TRBJ1-4; D is unresolved. The germline V gene encodes CDR1 LNHDA and CDR2 SQIVND (reference sequence). The germline V and J ends were trimmed by 3 bases and 0 bases, with 5 bases remaining between them. The CDR3 consists of 14 residues. CDR3 residues: CASSIRTTNEKLFF. DNA of the CDR3: TGTGCCAGTAGTATCAGGACAACTAATGAAAAACTGTTTTTT.

This clone has a handful of counts. This chain joins TRBV5-4 and TRBJ2-6; possible D gene TRBD2, 5 bases. V dropped 4 bases and J dropped 1 base, with 9 bases sitting between them. The V gene's germline CDR1 is SGHNT and CDR2 YYREEE (reference sequence). There are 15 residues in the CDR3. CDR3 sequence reads: CASSPGKSGANVLTF. The CDR3 DNA sequence: TGTGCCAGCAGCCCCGGGAAATCTGGGGCCAACGTCCTGACTTTC.

As regards this clone: The junction and the germline gene differ at one end; a read error may be behind it. The V and J genes are TRBV5-1 and TRBJ2-7; 7 bases are shared with TRBD2. The CDR3 covers 15 residues. Germline V gives CDR1 SGHRS, CDR2 YFSETQ. CDR3 nucleotide sequence: TGCGCCAGCAGCTTGGCCGGGACTAACGCCTACGGGCAGTACTTC. Amino acids: CASSLAGTNAYGQYF.

The V call is TRBV7-2, the J call TRBJ2-1, with D perhaps TRBD1 (6 bases). V lost 3 bases and J 2 bases, leaving 11 bases between the germline ends. CDR3 length: 15 amino acids. The V gene's germline CDR1 is SGHTA and CDR2 FQGNSA. This chain's CDR3 is CASSFGWGPYNEQFF. The DNA of the CDR3 is TGTGCCAGCAGCTTTGGGTGGGGGCCCTACAATGAGCAGTTCTTC.

The rearrangement links TRBV6-1 to TRBJ2-3; 9 bases map to TRBD1. The CDR3 is 14 amino acids. The ends lost 6 bases at V and 3 bases at J; junction bases unmatched: 4. Germline lookup yields CDR1 MNHNS and CDR2 SASEGT. CDR3 nucleotide sequence: TGTGCCAGCAGCGGACAGGGGACAACAGATACGCAGTATTTT. Protein sequence: CASSGQGTTDTQYF.

With regard to this clone: The identical CDR3 is also encoded by other nucleotide sequences in the sample. The CDR3 loop reads CSVGQGGNQPQHF. CDR3 bases: TGCAGCGTTGGGCAGGGCGGCAATCAGCCCCAGCATTTT. This rearrangement joins TRBV29-1 to TRBJ1-5; D is possibly TRBD1 (5 bases). CDR1 and CDR2 (germline): SQVTM, ANQGSEA. Between the trimmed V and J ends, which lost 4 bases and 2 bases, there was a span of 9 bases. The CDR3 is 13 amino acids.

Here the CDR3 reads CSGSGPDTQYF. Here the CDR3 DNA reads TGCAGTGGGAGCGGACCAGATACGCAGTATTTT. This chain connects TRBV20-1 to TRBJ2-3, with D possibly TRBD2 on 5 matching bases. Looked up from germline, CDR1 is DFQATT and CDR2 is SNEGSKA (reference sequence). This CDR3 spans 11 amino acids. V gave up 7 bases and J gave up 4 bases, with 9 bases separating them.

CDR3 amino acids: CASSARTEAFF. CDR3 bases: TGTGCCAGCAGTGCGAGGACTGAAGCTTTCTTT. The chain combines TRBV6-6 with TRBJ1-1; D call uncertain. The V end was cut by 5 bases, the J end by 5 bases, with 6 bases between. The CDR3 sequence is 11 residues long. Germline CDR1 and CDR2: MNHNY and SVGAGI (reference sequence).

This chain uses TRBV5-8 with TRBJ2-7; 7 nucleotides agree with TRBD1. J was trimmed by 3 bases and V by 0 bases; bases with no gene match: 6. CDR3 length: 15 residues. Germline V gives CDR1 SGHTS, CDR2 YDEGEE. The DNA of the CDR3 is TGTGCCAGCAGCTTGGGATGGGACAGTTTCTACGAGCAGTACTTC. The encoded protein is CASSLGWDSFYEQYF.

This rearrangement joins TRBV7-2 to TRBJ1-3; no reliable D call. Germline V gene lookup returns CDR1 SGHTA and CDR2 FQGNSA. V lost 5 bases and J 2 bases, leaving 10 bases between the germline ends. The length of the CDR3 is 14 residues. The CDR3: CASSPERAGNTIYF. The CDR3 coding sequence is TGTGCCAGCAGCCCTGAGAGGGCTGGAAACACCATATATTTT.

The DNA of the CDR3 is TGTGCCAGCAGCCCCGGACAGGGGGATTACGAGCAGTACTTC. Residues: CASSPGQGDYEQYF. The chain combines TRBV9 with TRBJ2-7; TRBD1 agrees at 10 bases. The ends lost 4 bases at V and 4 bases at J; junction bases unmatched: 5. Germline loops: CDR1 SGDLS, CDR2 YYNGEE. The CDR3 has 14 amino acids.

This sequence joins TRBV19 and TRBJ2-5, with D tentatively TRBD2 (6 bases). This CDR3 comprises 15 residues. Germline loops: CDR1 LNHDA, CDR2 SQIVND (reference sequence). Trimming removed 5 bases from V and 0 bases from J, with 13 bases in between. CDR3 residues: CASSVSSGYQETQYF. The CDR3 DNA reads TGTGCCAGTAGTGTGAGTAGCGGCTACCAAGAGACCCAGTACTTC. The full variable domain, with the rest looked up from reference TRBV19 and TRBJ2-5, is DGGITQSPKYLFRKEGQNVTLSCEQNLNHDAMYWYRQDPGQGLRLIYYSQIVNDFQKGDIAEGYSVSREKKESFPLTVTSAQKNPTAFYLCASSVSSGYQETQYFGPGTRLLVL.

This clone was picked up one time. This chain links TRBV6-4 with TRBJ2-7; 10 bases line up with TRBD2. The CDR3 contains 14 residues. Germline V gene lookup returns CDR1 MRHNA and CDR2 SNTAGT. V was clipped by 11 bases and J by 3 bases; unmatched bases: 10. The CDR3 DNA is TGTGCCGGGAACTCTAGCGGGGGCTTCTACGAGCAGTACTTC. Encoded protein: CAGNSSGGFYEQYF.

This clone has just a few counts. The rearrangement uses TRBV10-3 and TRBJ2-2; 7 positions match TRBD1. The CDR3 is 14 residues long. Looked up from germline, CDR1 is ENHRY and CDR2 is SYGVKD. V lost 10 bases to trimming and J lost 0 bases; unmatched junction nucleotides: 5. Here the CDR3 DNA reads TGTGCCAGCTACAGGGGTCCGAACACCGGGGAGCTGTTTTTT. Its protein product is CASYRGPNTGELFF.

This chain connects TRBV7-9 to TRBJ1-1; 8 positions match TRBD1. With V trimmed by 6 bases and J by 0 bases, 12 bases remained unmatched. Germline lookup yields CDR1 SEHNR and CDR2 FQNEAQ (reference sequence). CDR3 size: 17 residues. The CDR3 region has the DNA TGTGCCAGCAGGCCAGGACAGGGATCAACCATGAACACTGAAGCTTTCTTT. Its protein product is CASRPGQGSTMNTEAFF.

The chain couples TRBV7-2 to TRBJ2-5; the D is unclear. Trimming left V 4 bases short and J 5 bases short, with 20 bases between. The CDR3 length is 16 residues. CDR1 SGHTA and CDR2 FQGNSA come from the germline V gene. The CDR3 region is CASSSGLGFFRETQYF. The CDR3 nucleotides read TGTGCCAGCAGCTCAGGTTTGGGTTTTTTCAGGGAGACCCAGTACTTC.

The chain recombines TRBV6-5 with TRBJ1-5; no firm D call. The germline CDR1 and CDR2 sequences are MNHEY and SVGAGI. The germline V and J ends were trimmed by 4 bases and 7 bases, with 11 bases remaining between them. CDR3 length: 13 residues. In DNA, the CDR3 is TGTGCCAGCAGTTCTATGGGGAGCCAGCCCCAGCATTTT. Protein: CASSSMGSQPQHF.

The CDR3 DNA reads as TGTGCCAGCAGCTTATCGACAGGGCAAGAGACCCAGTACTTC. Amino acids: CASSLSTGQETQYF. The V gene is TRBV7-3, the J gene TRBJ2-5; 7 bases map to TRBD1. This CDR3 has 14 amino acids. The germline V gene encodes CDR1 SGHTA and CDR2 FQGTGA. J was trimmed by 2 bases and V by 2 bases; bases with no gene match: 2.

The gene calls are TRBV9 and TRBJ2-3; 9 bases map to TRBD1. Germline trimming cut 3 bases from V and 6 bases from J; bases unmatched to any gene: 11. The CDR3 is 16 residues long. Looked up from germline, CDR1 is SGDLS and CDR2 is YYNGEE. CDR3 amino acids: CASSELDRGPRDTQYF. For the CDR3, the DNA is TGTGCCAGCAGCGAGTTGGACAGGGGCCCTCGGGATACGCAGTATTTT.

The rearrangement joins TRBV7-9 to TRBJ1-6; maybe TRBD1 (5 bases). The ends were cut back, 2 bases at V and 2 bases at J, with 10 bases in the middle. Germline assignment: CDR1 SEHNR and CDR2 FQNEAQ (reference sequence). The length of the CDR3 is 16 residues. As DNA, the CDR3 is TGTGCCAGCAGCTTATCCCAGGGCCCCTATAATTCACCCCTCCACTTT. As protein: CASSLSQGPYNSPLHF.

CDR3 sequence (DNA): TGTGCCAGCAGCGTATCGAGACAGGGATACAATGAGCAGTTCTTC. It is translated as CASSVSRQGYNEQFF. The rearrangement joins TRBV9 to TRBJ2-1, with 7 nucleotides matching TRBD1. Losses at the gene ends were 1 base for V and 4 bases for J; bases not matched to a gene: 5. Germline lookup yields CDR1 SGDLS and CDR2 YYNGEE. CDR3 length equals 15 residues.